This T cell receptor (beta chain) originates from a study of T cells in Graves' hyperthyroidism and ophthalmopathy. Study outcomes and limitations: Most thyroid clonotypes expanded above 0.001 were also detected in blood. Ophthalmopathy got predicted by the model a median about 6.5 months before its onset.

This clonotype appeared many times. Antigen unknown. Regions amplified from RNA transcripts were the TCR beta CDR3 regions. During a first-round RT-PCR of the TCR CDR3, the HTBI primer set was used. Each CDR3 protein gets one entry after TCRdb re-called the multiplex PCR reads with MiXCR. The sample contains about 570,000 distinct CDR3 sequences, about 45% of which appear only once. Exclusion followed for patients with uncontrolled infection, other autoimmune disease, pregnancy or lactation. Based on clinical symptoms, serum thyroxine and TRAb, thyroid ultrasound and orbital computed tomography, diagnoses were reached. V lost 4 bases and J lost 5, with 12 bases in between. The V gene's germline CDR1 is SGHDT and CDR2 YYEEEE. The CDR3 extends over 13 amino acids.

This receptor was identified in an adult woman with Graves' disease, either hyperthyroidism or ophthalmopathy (not recorded which). Sequenced input: peripheral blood or thyroid tissue (not recorded which). The chain uses TRBV5-6 and TRBJ1-1; D unresolved. CDR3 coding DNA: TGTGCCAGCAGCAATGGGGTGAGGACTGAAGCTTTCTTT. Translating it yields CASSNGVRTEAFF.